The rows below give T cell receptor beta chains drawn from one sample of a study of technical replicates of blood from a few donors. This table comes from immunoSEQ multiplex PCR, and its TCRdb copy is limited to in-frame clones, with some not included. The data contain some 91,000 clones, around 95% of them singletons. The specimen was T cells isolated from PBMCs. The receptors were gathered from a human donor in good health. Each CDR3 is given with its conserved first and last residue. D genes are given only for firm matches. Rows give clone size only sometimes, using once, few, many, or a class for an expanded clone.

>13|TRBJ1-3|.|TRBV27|.
TGTGCCAGCAGTCTCCTCCTTGGAAACACCATATATTTT
CASSLLLGNTIYF
>12|TRBJ2-3|.|TRBV28|.
TGTGCCAGCAGTCGGAGCACAGATACGCAGTATTTT
CASSRSTDTQYF
>16|TRBJ1-2|.|TRBV4-1|TRBD1
TGCGCCAGCAGCCATCTTGGGACAGGGTTAAGCTATGGCTACACCTTC
CASSHLGTGLSYGYTF
>13|TRBJ2-7|.|TRBV5-5|.
TGTGCCAGCAGCTTCTGGCAGGGCTACGAGCAGTACTTC
CASSFWQGYEQYF
>16|TRBJ2-4|.|TRBV7-9|.
TGTGCCAGCAGTTTGGAAGGGGGTGGTGCGGCCAACATTCAGTACTTC
CASSLEGGGAANIQYF
>16|TRBJ2-5|.|TRBV7-9|.
TGTGCCAGCAGCTTAGTCCGTAGTTCTTCAGGAGAGACCCAGTACTTC
CASSLVRSSSGETQYF
>14|TRBJ1-4|.|TRBV28|TRBD1
TGTGCCAGCAGCAAGGACAGGGAGGTTGAAAAACTGTTTTTT
CASSKDREVEKLFF
>16|TRBJ2-3|.|TRBV19|TRBD2
TGTGCCAGTAGTATTGCAGTCAGCGGGGGCACAGATACGCAGTATTTT
CASSIAVSGGTDTQYF
>15|TRBJ2-7|.|TRBV6-5|.
TGTGCCAGCAGTCTAATCGGGACTTCAATAGGCGAGCAGTACTTC
CASSLIGTSIGEQYF
>15|TRBJ1-2|.|TRBV2|TRBD1
TGTGCCAGCAGGATATTGACAGGGGGCGTAGGTGGCTACACCTTC
CASRILTGGVGGYTF
>15|TRBJ1-1|.|TRBV10-3|TRBD1
TGTGCCATCAGTGAGTCCTACAGGGGGAACACTGAAGCTTTCTTT
CAISESYRGNTEAFF
>14|TRBJ2-7|.|TRBV29-1|TRBD2
TGCAGCGGCTTGCTAGCGGGAGGGTCCTACGAGCAGTACTTC
CSGLLAGGSYEQYF
>15|TRBJ2-2|.|TRBV5-4|.
TGTGCCAGCAGCTTGGATTCAGGCTACACCGGGGAGCTGTTTTTT
CASSLDSGYTGELFF
>15|TRBJ2-7|.|TRBV19|TRBD1
TGTGCCAGTAGTATGATGGGACAGGGTCTCTACGAGCAGTACTTC
CASSMMGQGLYEQYF
>13|TRBJ1-1|.|TRBV27|.
TGTGCCAGCAGTTTAGGGGGAGGGACTGAAGCTTTCTTT
CASSLGGGTEAFF
>16|TRBJ1-4|.|TRBV27|TRBD1
TGTGCCAGCAGTAACTTACAGGGGGCGAGTAGTGAAAAACTGTTTTTT
CASSNLQGASSEKLFF
>14|TRBJ2-1|once|TRBV28|.
TGTGCCAGCAGTTCGGCGGGTTCCTACAATGAGCAGTTCTTC
CASSSAGSYNEQFF